This section outlines one T cell receptor (beta chain) sequence together with its context. There are many counts of this clonotype. Its antigen is not yet known. One base away there is no much larger clone; base qualities are not given. The data originate from a study of T cells in Graves' hyperthyroidism and ophthalmopathy (dated by TCRdb to about 2019). Broadly, across the study: Peripheral blood samples were taken at initial diagnosis, before any treatment was given. To identify TCR V-J signatures that set the groups apart, the researchers used a discovery cohort of 100 or so patients, made up of fewer than 50 with Graves' ophthalmopathy and 57 with stable Graves' hyperthyroidism. An independent validation cohort of under 20 hyperthyroidism patients and about 15 patients who later progressed to ophthalmopathy tested prospective prediction of ophthalmopathy. The approximately 90 discovery patients were randomly split 7:3 into training and test sets. Thyroid tissue and blood T-cell repertoires from about 6 Graves' hyperthyroidism patients were also compared in the study. Once sampling was done, hyperthyroidism patients were given methimazole at a starting dose of 30 mg daily, whereas ophthalmopathy patients were given high-dose intravenous methylprednisolone. The paper describes TCR Vbeta CDR3 sequencing of roughly 130 peripheral blood samples, made up of fewer than 50 ophthalmopathy patients, 70 to 75 hyperthyroidism patients and 17 progressor patients. The investigation overall reported the following: Most expanded thyroid clonotypes (frequency above 0.001) were also found in blood, which suggests that blood repertoires may mirror thyroid immune responses. A 13 V-J signature model separated ophthalmopathy from stable hyperthyroidism, with around 88% sensitivity and just under 84% specificity in cross-validation and 80%/75% in testing. During validation, the model predicted progression to ophthalmopathy a median of around 7 months ahead of onset, with 70.59% sensitivity and roughly 72% specificity. Sample size was not statistically predetermined, and investigators were not blinded to group allocation.

Stable Graves' hyperthyroidism was defined as the absence of progression to ophthalmopathy over 18 months of follow-up. Hyperthyroidism patients were newly diagnosed, with disease duration under 2 months, and aged 18 to 65 years. Exclusion was applied to patients with uncontrolled infections, other autoimmune diseases, pregnancy or lactation. Clinical symptoms, serum thyroxine and TRAb, thyroid ultrasound, and orbital computed tomography formed the basis for the diagnoses. Ficoll-Paque density gradient centrifugation was used to isolate PBMCs from around 9.1 ml of fresh peripheral blood. Total RNA was extracted with Trizol reagent, and quality was checked on an Agilent 2100 Bioanalyzer. The CDR3 starts with the cysteine, ends with the phenylalanine, and has 13 residues. Only the CDR3 region is kept as DNA, spanning 39 bases read in frame from base 1. V is clipped by 7 bases and J by 8 bases, and the sequence between their germline boundaries is 12 bases long. For CDR1 and CDR2, the germline V gene lists MDHEN and SYDVKM.

The TCR beta CDR3 regions were amplified from the RNA transcripts. The TCR CDR3 was subjected to a first round of RT-PCR using the HTBI primer set and the Qiagen OneStep RT-PCR kit. The libraries were constructed in a second round of multiplex PCR and then size-selected and purified. Sequencing of the libraries was done on an Illumina HiSeq2000 using paired-end 100 bp reads. The study's processing was this. SOAPnuke was used to process the raw data, removing reads that contained adapters or uncalled bases, had a mean Phred below 15, or lacked an exact match to the constant primer or identifier. COPE v1.2.5 was used to merge high-quality paired reads, and clonotypes were defined as unique nucleotide sequences. MiTCR v1.1 was used to align the clonotypes against IMGT TRBV, TRBD and TRBJ reference segments. The analysis was restricted to V-J combinations with a frequency above 0.0001, which together covered 99.2% of the repertoires. The TCS score was defined as the ratio of F50 (clonal expansion) to E x V (chaos), calculated using BLOSUM62-based TCRdist between CDR3 peptides within each V-J. Welch's t-statistics and random forest reduced 514 V-J features to 13, which were used in a naive Bayes classifier (R e1071). Using fastp at Q25 and MiXCR, TCRdb reprocessed the public reads and kept productive beta chains. Here each entry gathers all rows of one CDR3 protein and keeps the most common genes and DNA. The V and J calls were not made by the authors but by TCRdb's processing. The sample contains around 340,000 distinct CDR3 sequences, around 16% of them found a single time. Around 33% of the sample lies in the top ten.

The sequencing sample was made of blood. The TCR sequence derives from a man aged 25-40 years with Graves' hyperthyroidism. The chain links TRBV28 with TRBJ1-6, with the D gene not clear enough to name. The DNA reads TGTGCCAGCACCGGGAACCAGTATTCACCCCTCCACTTT. This gives the protein CASTGNQYSPLHF. The entire variable domain, with the stretches around the CDR3 drawn from the reference TRBV28 and TRBJ1-6 proteins, is DVKVTQSSRYLVKRTGEKVFLECVQDMDHENMFWYRQDPGLGLRLIYFSYDVKMKEKGDIPEGYSVSREKKERFSLILESASTNQTSMYLCASTGNQYSPLHFGNGTRLTVT.